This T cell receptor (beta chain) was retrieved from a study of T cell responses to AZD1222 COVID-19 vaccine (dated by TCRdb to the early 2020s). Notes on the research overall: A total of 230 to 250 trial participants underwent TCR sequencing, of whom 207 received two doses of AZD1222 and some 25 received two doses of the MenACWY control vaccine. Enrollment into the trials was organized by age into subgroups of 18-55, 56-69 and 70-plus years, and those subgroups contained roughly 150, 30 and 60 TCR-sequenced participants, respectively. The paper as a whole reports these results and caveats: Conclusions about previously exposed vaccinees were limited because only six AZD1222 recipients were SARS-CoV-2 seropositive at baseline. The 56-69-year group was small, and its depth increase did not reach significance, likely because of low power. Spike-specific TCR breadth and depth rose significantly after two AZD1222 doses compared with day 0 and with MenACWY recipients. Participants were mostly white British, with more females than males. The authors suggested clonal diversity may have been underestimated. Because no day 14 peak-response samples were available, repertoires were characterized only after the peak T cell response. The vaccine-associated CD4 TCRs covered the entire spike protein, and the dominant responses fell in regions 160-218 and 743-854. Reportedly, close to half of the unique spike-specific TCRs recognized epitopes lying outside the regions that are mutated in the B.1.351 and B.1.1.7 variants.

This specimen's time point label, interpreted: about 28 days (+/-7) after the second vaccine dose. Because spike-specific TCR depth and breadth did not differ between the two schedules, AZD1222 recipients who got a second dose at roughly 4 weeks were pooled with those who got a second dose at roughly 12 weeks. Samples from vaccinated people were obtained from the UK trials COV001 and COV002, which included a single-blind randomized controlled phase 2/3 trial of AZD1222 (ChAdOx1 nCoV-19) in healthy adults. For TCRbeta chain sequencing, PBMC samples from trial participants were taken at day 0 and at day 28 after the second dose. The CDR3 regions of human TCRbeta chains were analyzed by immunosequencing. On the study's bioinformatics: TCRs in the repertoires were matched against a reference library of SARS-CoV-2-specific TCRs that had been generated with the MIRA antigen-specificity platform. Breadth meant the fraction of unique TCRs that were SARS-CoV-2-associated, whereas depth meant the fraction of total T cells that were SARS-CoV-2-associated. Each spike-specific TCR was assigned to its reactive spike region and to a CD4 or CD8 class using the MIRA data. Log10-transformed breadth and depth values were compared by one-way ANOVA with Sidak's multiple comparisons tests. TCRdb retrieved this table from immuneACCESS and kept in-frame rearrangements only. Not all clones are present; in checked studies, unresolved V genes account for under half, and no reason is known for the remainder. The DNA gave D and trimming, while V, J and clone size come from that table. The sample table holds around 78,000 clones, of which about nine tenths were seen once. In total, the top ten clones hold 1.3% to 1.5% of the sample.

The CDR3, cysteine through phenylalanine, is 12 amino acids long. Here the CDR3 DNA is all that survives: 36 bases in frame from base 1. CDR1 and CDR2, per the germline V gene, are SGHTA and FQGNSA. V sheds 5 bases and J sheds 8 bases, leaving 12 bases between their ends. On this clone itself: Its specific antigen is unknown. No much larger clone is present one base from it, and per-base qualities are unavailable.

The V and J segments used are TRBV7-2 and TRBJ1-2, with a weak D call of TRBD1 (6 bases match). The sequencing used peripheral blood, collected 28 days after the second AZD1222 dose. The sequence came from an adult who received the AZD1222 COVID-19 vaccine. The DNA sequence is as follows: TGTGCCAGCAGCATTACAGGGCAGGGCTACACCTTC. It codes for CASSITGQGYTF. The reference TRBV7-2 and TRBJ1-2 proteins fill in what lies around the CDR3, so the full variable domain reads GAGVSQSPSNKVTEKGKDVELRCDPISGHTALYWYRQSLGQGLEFLIYFQGNSAPDKSGLPSDRFSAERTGGSVSTLTIQRTQQEDSAVYLCASSITGQGYTFGSGTRLTVV.